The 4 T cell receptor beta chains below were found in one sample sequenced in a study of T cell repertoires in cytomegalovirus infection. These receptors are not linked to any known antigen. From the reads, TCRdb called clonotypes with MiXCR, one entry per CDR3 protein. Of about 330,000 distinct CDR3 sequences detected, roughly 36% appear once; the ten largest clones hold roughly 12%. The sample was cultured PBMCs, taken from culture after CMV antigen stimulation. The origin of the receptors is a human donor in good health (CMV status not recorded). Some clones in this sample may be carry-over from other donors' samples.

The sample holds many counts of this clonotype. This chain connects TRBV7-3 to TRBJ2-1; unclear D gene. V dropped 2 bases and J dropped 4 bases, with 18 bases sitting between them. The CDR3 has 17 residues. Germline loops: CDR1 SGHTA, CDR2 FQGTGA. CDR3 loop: CASSLYPPSDPYNEQFF. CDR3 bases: TGTGCCAGCAGCTTATATCCCCCCAGCGACCCATACAATGAGCAGTTCTTC.

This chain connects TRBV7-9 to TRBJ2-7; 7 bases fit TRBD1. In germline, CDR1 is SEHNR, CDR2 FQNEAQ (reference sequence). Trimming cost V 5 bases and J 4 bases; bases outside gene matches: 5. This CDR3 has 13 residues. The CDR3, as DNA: TGTGCCAGCAGCCCCGACAGGGTGTACGAGCAGTACTTC. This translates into CASSPDRVYEQYF.

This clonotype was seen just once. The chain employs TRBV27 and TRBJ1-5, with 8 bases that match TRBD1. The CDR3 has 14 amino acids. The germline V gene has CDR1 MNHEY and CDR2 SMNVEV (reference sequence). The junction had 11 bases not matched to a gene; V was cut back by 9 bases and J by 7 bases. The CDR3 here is CASAWTGRRQPQHF. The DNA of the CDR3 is TGTGCCAGTGCATGGACAGGGAGGAGACAGCCCCAGCATTTT.

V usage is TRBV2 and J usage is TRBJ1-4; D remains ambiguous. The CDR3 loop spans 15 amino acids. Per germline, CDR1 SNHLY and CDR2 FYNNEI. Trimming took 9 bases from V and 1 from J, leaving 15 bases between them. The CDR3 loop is CARGVRTETNEKLFF. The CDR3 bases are TGTGCCAGGGGAGTTAGGACGGAAACTAATGAAAAACTGTTTTTT.